One and the same sample provided the 22 T cell receptor beta chains below, sequenced in a study of technical replicates of blood from a few donors. Repertoires were generated with immunoSEQ multiplex PCR, while TCRdb's copy carries only in-frame clones and drops some. The table shows about 56,000 clones, with about 95% occurring only once. Sample: PBMCs. All receptors derive from a human donor in good health. Some clones in this sample may be carry-over from other donors' samples.

The chain recombines TRBV6-6 with TRBJ1-2; D unresolved. The CDR3 is 12 amino acids. The germline gives CDR1 MNHNY, CDR2 SVGAGI (reference sequence). The V gene lost 2 bases and the J gene lost 8 bases, with 9 bases spanning the gap. This chain's CDR3 is CASSYRETGYTF. For the CDR3, the DNA is TGTGCCAGCAGTTACAGGGAGACGGGCTACACCTTC.

V is TRBV13 and J is TRBJ1-6; the D is unclear. There are 15 residues in the CDR3. Per germline, CDR1 PRHDT and CDR2 FYEKMQ (reference sequence). V gave up 5 bases and J gave up 10 bases, with 18 bases separating them. DNA for the CDR3: TGTGCCAGCAGCCTGATGGAGTCGGCCGGGTCACCCCTCCACTTT. Protein: CASSLMESAGSPLHF.

About this clone itself: Because the CDR3's place on the DNA is in doubt, the DNA is left out and the CDR3 is given as listed by TCRdb. The V gene is TRBV15, the J gene TRBJ2-6; TRBD2, the table's D call, lacks a check against the DNA. CDR1 and CDR2 (germline): LNHNV, YYDKDF (reference sequence). Inclusive of both ends, the CDR3 amounts to 15 amino acids. The CDR3 protein is CATSSFGEGANVLTF.

The chain employs TRBV6-5 and TRBJ2-3; D is perhaps TRBD2 (6 bases). V lost 7 bases and J lost 4, with 18 bases in between. The CDR3 sequence is 15 residues long. Per the germline V gene, CDR1 is MNHEY and CDR2 is SVGAGI. CDR3 nucleotides: TGTGCCAGCAAAAGCCGGGACTCCTTCCCAGATACGCAGTATTTT. Its protein is CASKSRDSFPDTQYF.

The V call is TRBV6-1, the J call TRBJ2-5; D is perhaps TRBD2 (5 bases). The CDR3 spans 11 residues. Germline-derived CDR1 and CDR2 are MNHNS and SASEGT. Trimming cost V 4 bases and J 5 bases, with 5 bases left between them. CDR3 nucleotides: TGTGCCAGCAGTGCGGGGGAGACCCAGTACTTC. Protein sequence: CASSAGETQYF.

This clone was picked up one time. The chain has TRBV9 and TRBJ2-7, with 9 bases fitting TRBD1. This CDR3 comprises 15 residues. Germline V lookup: CDR1 SGDLS, CDR2 YYNGEE. V dropped 1 base and J dropped 0; count of bases not matched to a gene: 2. The CDR3 coding sequence is TGTGCCAGCAGCGTAAGGGACAGGGACTCCTACGAGCAGTACTTC. Its translation: CASSVRDRDSYEQYF.

This sequence joins TRBV7-6 and TRBJ2-1, with 10 bases lining up with TRBD2. J was trimmed by 6 bases and V by 5 bases; bases with no gene match: 16. From germline, CDR1 is SGHVS and CDR2 FNYEAQ. This CDR3 spans 18 amino acids. The CDR3 bases are TGTGCCAGCAGCCCCTCGGGGCGGGGCGCTAGCGGGAGCAATGAGCAGTTCTTC. This encodes CASSPSGRGASGSNEQFF.

This chain connects TRBV6-6 to TRBJ2-1, with D unclear. In germline, CDR1 is MNHNY, CDR2 SVGAGI (reference sequence). V lost 0 bases and J 8 bases, leaving 11 bases between the germline ends. This CDR3 region has 14 residues. Here the CDR3 DNA reads TGTGCCAGCAGTTACTCTGGGTTCGGAGATGAGCAGTTCTTC. Protein: CASSYSGFGDEQFF.

The V gene is TRBV2, the J gene TRBJ2-5; 13 nucleotides agree with TRBD2. The CDR3 length is 14 residues. V dropped 5 bases and J dropped 8; count of bases not matched to a gene: 5. CDR1 SNHLY and CDR2 FYNNEI come from the germline V gene. The CDR3 region is CASSTGTSGATQYF. Here the CDR3 DNA reads TGTGCCAGCAGTACCGGGACTAGCGGGGCAACCCAGTACTTC.

The chain has TRBV7-6 and TRBJ2-2; TRBD2 agrees at 12 bases. CDR1 and CDR2 from the germline V gene are SGHVS and FNYEAQ. With 7 bases clipped from V and 4 bases from J, the junction kept 4 bases outside the gene matches. The CDR3 is made up of 15 amino acids. The CDR3 protein is CASKASGGATGELFF. DNA for the CDR3: TGTGCCAGCAAGGCTAGCGGGGGGGCCACCGGGGAGCTGTTTTTT. The whole variable domain, filled in from reference TRBV7-6 and TRBJ2-2, reads GAGVSQSPRYKVTKRGQDVALRCDPISGHVSLYWYRQALGQGPEFLTYFNYEAQQDKSGLPNDRFSAERPEGSISTLTIQRTEQRDSAMYRCASKASGGATGELFFGEGSRLTVL.

The V call is TRBV10-3, the J call TRBJ1-3; no reliable D call. The V end was cut by 0 bases, the J end by 0 bases, with 9 bases between. Germline V gene data show CDR1 as ENHRY and CDR2 as SYGVKD. The CDR3 sequence is 16 residues long. The CDR3 here is CAISESAQTSGNTIYF. CDR3 DNA: TGTGCCATCAGTGAGTCGGCACAAACCTCTGGAAACACCATATATTTT.

The chain couples TRBV15 to TRBJ2-1; the D gene is possibly TRBD2 (5 bases). V lost 8 bases to trimming and J lost 0 bases, with 11 bases between them. Germline CDR1 is LNHNV and CDR2 is YYDKDF (reference sequence). There are 14 residues in the CDR3. This chain's CDR3 is CATRRGSSYNEQFF. In DNA, the CDR3 is TGTGCCACCCGGCGTGGGAGCTCCTACAATGAGCAGTTCTTC.

J is TRBJ1-2 and V is TRBV11-2, with D uncertain. CDR1 SGHAT and CDR2 FQNNGV come from the germline V gene. This CDR3 comprises 13 residues. Trimming took off 0 bases at V and 6 bases at J, with 8 bases between the two ends. In nucleotides, the CDR3 is TGTGCCAGCAGCTTAGACGGTTTTAATGGCTACACCTTC. Translating it yields CASSLDGFNGYTF.

The V and J genes are TRBV7-9 and TRBJ2-5, with 13 bases that match TRBD2. Germline V gene data show CDR1 as SEHNR and CDR2 as FQNEAQ (reference sequence). The CDR3 runs 15 residues. V lost 4 bases to trimming and J lost 5 bases; unmatched junction nucleotides: 4. CDR3 in DNA: TGTGCCAGCAGCTACCCGGGACTAGCGGGGGAGACCCAGTACTTC. It yields the protein CASSYPGLAGETQYF.

The CDR3 region has the DNA TGCGCCAGCACCGCCGGCGGGGGGCCCACCGGGGAGCTGTTTTTT. This codes for CASTAGGGPTGELFF. The gene calls are TRBV5-1 and TRBJ2-2; 8 bases are a match to TRBD2. V lost 6 bases to trimming and J lost 4 bases; unmatched junction nucleotides: 8. CDR1 is SGHRS and CDR2 is YFSETQ in the germline V gene. There are 15 residues in the CDR3.

The chain links TRBV5-1 to TRBJ2-1; the D gene is possibly TRBD2 (5 bases). CDR1 and CDR2 (germline): SGHRS, YFSETQ. Trimming shortened V by 0 bases and J by 5 bases, and 9 bases separated the two germline ends. The CDR3 contains 14 residues. CDR3 residues: CASSLDGENNEQFF. CDR3 coding DNA: TGCGCCAGCAGCTTGGACGGGGAAAACAATGAGCAGTTCTTC.

The chain joins TRBV9 to TRBJ1-2, with TRBD1 identical over 7 bases. The CDR3 has 13 residues. Germline V CDR1 and CDR2: SGDLS, YYNGEE. V gave up 1 base and J gave up 6 bases; unmatched junction bases: 3. The CDR3 spells CASSVRQGDGYTF. The CDR3 nucleotides read TGTGCCAGCAGCGTACGTCAGGGGGATGGCTACACCTTC.

This clone was seen a few times. V and J are TRBV2 and TRBJ1-1; the D is unclear. The CDR3 totals 13 residues. The V and J ends lost 6 bases and 1 base respectively, with 9 bases between them. Per germline, CDR1 SNHLY and CDR2 FYNNEI. For the CDR3, the DNA is TGTGCCAGCAGACTGGACTGGAACACTGAAGCTTTCTTT. This gives the protein CASRLDWNTEAFF.

This clone was seen a handful of times. The J gene is TRBJ1-1, the V gene TRBV20-1; unclear D gene. Trimming left V 5 bases short and J 1 base short, with 5 bases between. Germline V gene data show CDR1 as DFQATT and CDR2 as SNEGSKA (reference sequence). CDR3 length: 11 amino acids. The CDR3 reads CSAERNTEAFF. For the CDR3, the DNA is TGCAGTGCTGAGAGGAACACTGAAGCTTTCTTT.

This chain uses TRBV5-1 with TRBJ2-2; no clear D. The V and J ends lost 4 bases and 8 bases respectively, with 18 bases between them. The CDR3 consists of 15 residues. Germline assignment: CDR1 SGHRS and CDR2 YFSETQ. This CDR3 reads CASSPGSTWMGELFF. The CDR3, as DNA: TGCGCCAGCAGCCCGGGTAGTACGTGGATGGGGGAGCTGTTTTTT.

The chain joins TRBV4-3 to TRBJ2-6; 8 positions match TRBD1. The V segment lost 0 bases and the J segment 1 base; nucleotides outside the gene matches: 8. Germline CDR1 reads LGHNA; CDR2 reads YSLEER. This CDR3 spans 19 amino acids. Here the CDR3 DNA reads TGCGCCAGCAGCCAAGATCCCGCAGGGGGCATATCTGGGGCCAACGTCCTGACTTTC. Its translation is CASSQDPAGGISGANVLTF.

The rearrangement links TRBV19 to TRBJ1-5, with D maybe TRBD1 (6 bases). Germline CDR1 and CDR2: LNHDA and SQIVND (reference sequence). Trimming left V 6 bases short and J 7 bases short, with 13 bases between. The CDR3 totals 13 residues. CDR3 sequence (DNA): TGTGCCAGTAGGGGGACATTGGGCCAGCCCCAGCATTTT. As protein: CASRGTLGQPQHF.